The T cell receptor (beta chain) described here comes from a study of OX40 agonist ivuxolimab in advanced cancers. Germline CDR1 is SGHKS and CDR2 is YYEKEE (reference sequence). The CDR3 contains 14 residues. The germline V and J ends were trimmed by 1 base and 3 bases, with 8 bases remaining between them. TCRdb's copy holds only in-frame clones and misses some; the assay was immunoSEQ multiplex PCR. The profile shows around 130,000 clones, about 93% of them singletons. The J gene is TRBJ1-5, the V gene TRBV5-5; no clear D. The source was CD4+ or CD8+ T cells sorted from blood, collected in a trial of the OX40 agonist ivuxolimab. The sequence was collected from an adult with an advanced solid tumor such as melanoma, head and neck, liver or kidney cancer. CDR3 in DNA: TGTGCCAGCAGCTTGTTGGGTTTCAATCAGCCCCAGCATTTT. It encodes CASSLLGFNQPQHF. Together with reference TRBV5-5 and TRBJ1-5, the CDR3 gives the full variable domain: DAGVTQSPTHLIKTRGQQVTLRCSPISGHKSVSWYQQVLGQGPQFIFQYYEKEERGRGNFPDRFSARQFPNYSSELNVNALLLGDSALYLCASSLLGFNQPQHFGDGTRLSIL.